What follows are 5 T cell receptor beta chains derived from one specimen sequenced in a study of response to subunit inactivated influenza vaccine. TCRdb called the RT-PCR reads again in MiXCR, with one record for every CDR3 protein. The sample lists hundreds of thousands of distinct CDR3 sequences, 25% seen once, with over 1.5% in the top ten. The specimen comprised CD4+ T cells sorted from PBMCs, sampled 5 to 6 days after vaccination. All receptors come from a man between 45 and 60 years old who received an inactivated influenza vaccine.

This clonotype was seen only a few times. The CDR3 DNA is TGTGCCAGCAGTTTGCCCCGTTCGGGCGCTGAAGCTTTCTTT. It translates to CASSLPRSGAEAFF. The rearrangement links TRBV7-9 to TRBJ1-1; no clear D. Trimming pared 6 bases from V and 6 bases from J, leaving 17 bases between. In germline, CDR1 is SEHNR, CDR2 FQNEAQ (reference sequence). The CDR3 is made up of 14 amino acids.

The chain has TRBV5-1 and TRBJ1-6; D gene uncertain. With 0 bases removed from V and 10 bases from J, the gap between germline ends came to 11 bases. The length of the CDR3 is 14 residues. Germline values: CDR1 SGHRS, CDR2 YFSETQ. The chain's CDR3 is CASSLENNESPLHF. CDR3 DNA sequence: TGCGCCAGCAGCTTGGAAAACAATGAGTCACCCCTCCACTTT. The complete variable domain, with remaining parts taken from reference TRBV5-1 and TRBJ1-6, reads KAGVTQTPRYLIKTRGQQVTLSCSPISGHRSVSWYQQTPGQGLQFLFEYFSETQRNKGNFPGRFSGRQFSNSRSEMNVSTLELGDSALYLCASSLENNESPLHFGNGTRLTVT.

This clonotype was found a few times. This chain connects TRBV4-3 to TRBJ2-5; possible D gene TRBD2, 5 bases. Trimming pared 0 bases from V and 7 bases from J, leaving 18 bases between. This CDR3 is built from 16 residues. Looked up from germline, CDR1 is LGHNA and CDR2 is YSLEER. CDR3 bases: TGCGCCAGCAGCCAAGACCAATCGAGGAGGATCGGGACCCAGTACTTC. Encoded protein: CASSQDQSRRIGTQYF.

The sample holds many counts of this clonotype. The chain recombines TRBV7-2 with TRBJ2-7, with 10 bases lining up with TRBD1. The CDR3 is 15 amino acids. Per the germline V gene, CDR1 is SGHTA and CDR2 is FQGNSA. J was trimmed by 0 bases and V by 4 bases; bases with no gene match: 3. The CDR3 nucleotides are TGTGCCAGCAGCTCGGGACAGGGGAGCTCCTACGAGCAGTACTTC. Translating it yields CASSSGQGSSYEQYF.

This clonotype was found a few times. This rearrangement joins TRBV24-1 to TRBJ2-1, with D perhaps matching TRBD2 (5 bases). Trimming pared 1 base from V and 4 bases from J, leaving 13 bases between. This CDR3 spans 16 amino acids. Germline assignment: CDR1 KGHDR and CDR2 SFDVKD. This CDR3 is CATSDLVTRGYNEQFF. The DNA of the CDR3 is TGTGCCACCAGTGATTTAGTCACTCGAGGGTACAATGAGCAGTTCTTC.